These 7 T cell receptor beta chains originate from one sample sequenced in a study of breast tumors, draining lymph nodes, adjacent tissues. Samples came from axillary lymph nodes draining the breast cancer. TCRdb reprocessed the multiplex PCR reads via MiXCR and lists one record per CDR3 protein. Among about 300,000 distinct CDR3 sequences listed, over 30% were seen once. Sequencing was done on a sample of axillary lymph node tissue. The receptors originated from a female donor with breast cancer. Some clones in this sample may be carry-over from other donors' samples.

This clonotype was seen many times. The gene calls are TRBV20-1 and TRBJ2-7; D remains unclear. The CDR3 sequence is 11 residues long. Germline V CDR1 and CDR2: DFQATT, SNEGSKA (reference sequence). Between the trimmed V and J ends, which lost 3 bases and 9 bases, there was a span of 12 bases. DNA of the CDR3: TGCAGTGCTAGGGATTATTCGAGGCAGTACTTC. Its protein is CSARDYSRQYF.

The V gene is TRBV11-3, the J gene TRBJ2-4, with D possibly being TRBD1 or TRBD2 (5 bases each). The CDR3 loop spans 15 amino acids. Trimming pared 0 bases from V and 7 bases from J, leaving 13 bases between. Germline assignment: CDR1 SGHNT and CDR2 YENEEA. The CDR3 bases are TGTGCCAGCAGCTTAGATGGGGGTGGGCGGAACATTCAGTACTTC. As protein: CASSLDGGGRNIQYF. Using reference TRBV11-3 and TRBJ2-4 for the parts outside the CDR3, the full variable domain is EAGVVQSPRYKIIEKKQPVAFWCNPISGHNTLYWYLQNLGQGPELLIRYENEEAVDDSQLPKDRFSAERLKGVDSTLKIQPAELGDSAVYLCASSLDGGGRNIQYFGAGTRLSVL.

This clonotype was observed many times. The chain uses TRBV12-3 or TRBV12-4 and TRBJ1-2, with 10 bases that match TRBD1. The CDR3 contains 15 residues. After removal of 5 bases from V and 2 bases from J, the junction contained 5 bases not matched to a gene. DNA for the CDR3: TGTGCCAGCAGTCCTAGGGACAGGGGAAACTATGGCTACACCTTC. It yields the protein CASSPRDRGNYGYTF.

This clonotype occurred a few times. The V and J genes are TRBV4-1 and TRBJ2-1; TRBD1 matches 8 bases. Trimming took 7 bases from V and 4 from J; bases not matched to a gene: 12. CDR1 MGHRA and CDR2 YSYEKL come from the germline V gene. This CDR3 spans 16 amino acids. The CDR3 DNA reads as TGCGCCAGCAACGCGAGTCCGGGACAGGCTTACAATGAGCAGTTCTTC. Amino acids: CASNASPGQAYNEQFF.

This clonotype was seen repeatedly, ten times or more. The genes are TRBV5-1 and TRBJ2-2, with TRBD2 matching over 8 bases. Germline V CDR1 and CDR2: SGHRS, YFSETQ. J was trimmed by 5 bases and V by 4 bases; bases with no gene match: 7. The CDR3 runs 15 residues. CDR3 amino acids: CASSRQAGVTGELFF. Written as DNA, the CDR3 is TGCGCCAGCAGCCGTCAAGCGGGAGTGACCGGGGAGCTGTTTTTT.

This clonotype appeared many times. V and J are TRBV5-6 and TRBJ2-7, with D maybe TRBD1 (6 bases). Between the trimmed V and J ends, which lost 4 bases and 3 bases, there was a span of 14 bases. This CDR3 is built from 14 residues. Germline V gene data show CDR1 as SGHDT and CDR2 as YYEEEE. The CDR3 nucleotides are TGTGCCAGCAGCCCACAGGGTCAGGACTACGAGCAGTACTTC. Amino acid sequence: CASSPQGQDYEQYF. The variable domain in full, with the rest retrieved from reference TRBV5-6 and TRBJ2-7, is DAGVTQSPTHLIKTRGQQVTLRCSPKSGHDTVSWYQQALGQGPQFIFQYYEEEERQRGNFPDRFSGHQFPNYSSELNVNALLLGDSALYLCASSPQGQDYEQYFGPGTRLTVT.

This clonotype was seen at least ten times. This sequence joins TRBV12-3 or TRBV12-4 and TRBJ1-5, with TRBD1 matching over 10 bases. The J segment lost 0 bases and the V segment lost 5 bases, leaving 10 bases of the junction unmatched. This CDR3 is 18 amino acids long. This chain's CDR3 is CASSRRTGGDYSNQPQHF. CDR3 DNA: TGTGCCAGCAGTCGGAGGACAGGGGGGGATTATAGCAATCAGCCCCAGCATTTT.